This T cell receptor beta chain derives from a study of T cell responses to AZD1222 COVID-19 vaccine. In regard to this clone: Its antigen is not identified.

The protocol was immunoSEQ multiplex PCR, while the TCRdb copy is restricted to in-frame clones and leaves out a portion. The data show over 100,000 clones, with over 75% seen just once and roughly 4.4% held by the top ten. Study findings and constraints: Clonal diversity was possibly underestimated, and the donors were mostly white British, with more females. Among vaccine-associated CD4 TCRs, coverage spanned spike, with dominance at 160-218 and 743-854. Baseline seropositivity characterized only a handful of AZD1222 recipients. Variant regions that are unmutated are reportedly the target of nearly half of spike-specific TCRs.

The CDR3 has 12 amino acids. Trimming left V 6 bases short and J 5 bases short, with 10 bases between. The TCR comes from an adult who received the AZD1222 COVID-19 vaccine. Sequenced material: peripheral blood, taken 28 days after the second AZD1222 dose. The V and J genes are TRBV12-3 or TRBV12-4 and TRBJ2-5, with D unresolved. The CDR3: CASSPVPETQYF. Here the CDR3 DNA reads TGTGCCAGCAGCCCCGTCCCCGAGACCCAGTACTTC.